The present T cell receptor (beta chain) was sequenced within a study of graft-versus-host responses after intestinal transplantation. Background on the study: Transplantation in recipients was multivisceral, liver-intestinal, or isolated intestinal. Induction with anti-thymocyte globulin, then tacrolimus and steroids for around three years, was given to all recipients. Study outcomes and limitations: The recipient marrow held GvH clones, and some of them showed up first in ileum or blood. Where graft-donor T cell macrochimerism was present, patients had high graft-versus-host to host-versus-graft clonal ratios in allografts.

From germline, CDR1 is LNHNV and CDR2 YYDKDF (reference sequence). The V segment lost 0 bases and the J segment 1 base; nucleotides outside the gene matches: 1. The CDR3 extends over 16 amino acids. Concerning this clone: The antigen is undetermined.

TCRdb's copy holds only in-frame clones and misses some; the assay was immunoSEQ multiplex PCR. This sample yields tens of thousands of clones, of which approximately 91% are seen a single time; around 1.7% belongs to the top ten. The graft tissue was processed, and this released both intraepithelial and lamina propria lymphocytes. The receptor comes from a human patient who received an intestinal transplant, so some T cells may come from the graft donor. This sample comprised ileum tissue, obtained less than 400 days after transplant. The chain recombines TRBV15 with TRBJ2-5; 11 nucleotides line up with TRBD2. DNA of the CDR3: TGTGCCACCAGCAGAGAACTAGCGGGGGCCCAAGAGACCCAGTACTTC. Its protein is CATSRELAGAQETQYF.